This TCR beta chain was observed in a study of Graves' ophthalmopathy and Graves' hyperthyroidism (dated 2018 in TCRdb). Broadly, across the study: Peripheral blood was collected at initial diagnosis, prior to any treatment. After sampling, hyperthyroidism patients received methimazole starting at 30 mg daily, and ophthalmopathy patients received high-dose intravenous methylprednisolone. In total, 135 blood samples were TCR-sequenced: 40 to 45 ophthalmopathy, 75 hyperthyroidism and some 17 hyperthyroidism-to-ophthalmopathy patients. In more than five hyperthyroidism patients, T-cell repertoires of thyroid tissue and blood were compared. To explore V-J signatures that separate ophthalmopathy from hyperthyroidism, a discovery set of about 98 patients was enrolled, consisting of about 43 with ophthalmopathy and some 56 with stable hyperthyroidism. The study used signatures of the TCR beta repertoire to tell Graves' ophthalmopathy apart from Graves' hyperthyroidism and to predict which patients would progress to ophthalmopathy. The 100 discovery patients were randomly divided into training and test sets at a 7:3 ratio. For independent validation, a separate cohort was made up of roughly 19 hyperthyroidism patients plus 17 patients who later progressed from hyperthyroidism to ophthalmopathy. What the study reported, not specific to this receptor: In validation, the model predicted ophthalmopathy progression with about 71% sensitivity and around 72% specificity; roughly eleven predicted patients were CT-confirmed with GO in a median of approximately six months. In cross-validation, the 13-signature model distinguished ophthalmopathy from stable hyperthyroidism with roughly 90% sensitivity and about 81% specificity, and in the test set the corresponding values were about 80% and 75%. No statistical method was used to predetermine the sample size, and group allocation was not hidden from the investigators. Most of the expanded thyroid clonotypes with a frequency above 0.001 were also detected in blood, and it was suggested that the thyroid immune response may be reflected by blood repertoires.

A patient counted as having stable hyperthyroidism if there was no progression to ophthalmopathy within 18 months of follow-up. Hyperthyroidism patients were newly diagnosed, with disease duration under 2 months, and aged 18 to 65 years. Patients were excluded if they had other autoimmune diseases, uncontrolled infections, pregnancy or lactation. Diagnosis relied on clinical symptoms, serum thyroxine, TRAb, thyroid ultrasound and orbital computed tomography. Ficoll-Paque density gradient centrifugation was used to isolate PBMCs from 8.5 to 10 ml of fresh peripheral blood. Total RNA was extracted using Trizol reagent, and RNA quality was checked on an Agilent 2100 Bioanalyzer. Notes on this clonotype: Its recognized antigen is unknown. The record has no base qualities; no much larger clone is one base away.

V sheds 6 bases and J sheds 0 bases, leaving 8 bases between their ends. Via the germline V gene (reference sequence), CDR1 is MNHEY and CDR2 SMNVEV. The CDR3 sequence holds 14 residues, the cysteine and phenylalanine included. Only the CDR3 part of the read is kept: 42 bases, read in frame from the first base. For repertoire sequencing, TCR beta CDR3 regions were amplified from RNA transcripts. The first round was an RT-PCR using HTBI primers with the Qiagen OneStep RT-PCR kit, and this first round was followed by a second-round multiplex PCR, then size selection and purification. Libraries were sequenced paired-end with 100 bp reads on an Illumina HiSeq2000. Turning to the authors' computational methods: SOAPnuke was used to process the reads, removing any read that contained adapters or uncalled bases, had a mean Phred below 15, or lacked an exact match to the constant primer or identifier. COPE v1.2.5 was used to merge high-quality paired reads. Clonotypes were defined as unique nucleotide sequences and were aligned to IMGT TRB V, D and J references using MiTCR v1.1. The analysis was limited to V-J combinations with a frequency above 0.0001, which together covered more than 98% of repertoires. For each V-J combination, a TCR clonal expansion and chaos score was defined as F50 clonal expansion divided by the chaos observed in the TCRdist matrix. Welch's t-statistics and random forest were used to reduce features to 13 V-J combinations, which were fed into a naive Bayes classifier. The similarity between thyroid and blood repertoires was quantified using the Morisita-Horn index. The raw public reads went through TCRdb reprocessing: fastp at Q25, MiXCR clone calling, in-frame beta chains kept. Here each entry gathers all rows of one CDR3 protein and keeps the most common genes and DNA. The V and J calls were determined by TCRdb, not by the authors. Recorded for this sample are hundreds of thousands of distinct CDR3 sequences; 20% to 25% of them occurred a single time. The leading ten clones occupy approximately 7.7% of the sample.

The sequenced material came from peripheral blood. The sequence was collected from a woman aged 18-29 years with stable Graves' hyperthyroidism. Some clones in this sample may be carry-over from other donors' samples. Donor details come from another sample of the same person, matched by shared clones. The chain uses TRBV27 and TRBJ2-2, with the D gene not clear enough to name. The DNA sequence is given as TGTGCCAGCAGAGGATTAGCGAACACCGGGGAGCTGTTTTTT. Its translation is CASRGLANTGELFF.